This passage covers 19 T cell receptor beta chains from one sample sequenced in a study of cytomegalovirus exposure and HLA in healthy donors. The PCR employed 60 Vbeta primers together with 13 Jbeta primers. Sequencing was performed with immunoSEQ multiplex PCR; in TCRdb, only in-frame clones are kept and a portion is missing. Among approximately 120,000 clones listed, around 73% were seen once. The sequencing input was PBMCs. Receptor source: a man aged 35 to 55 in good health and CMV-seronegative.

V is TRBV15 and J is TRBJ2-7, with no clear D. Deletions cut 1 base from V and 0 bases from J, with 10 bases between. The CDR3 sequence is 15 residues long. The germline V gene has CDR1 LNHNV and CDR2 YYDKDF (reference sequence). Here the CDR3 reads CATSRGAVASYEQYF. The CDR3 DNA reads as TGTGCCACCAGCAGAGGTGCAGTGGCCTCCTACGAGCAGTACTTC.

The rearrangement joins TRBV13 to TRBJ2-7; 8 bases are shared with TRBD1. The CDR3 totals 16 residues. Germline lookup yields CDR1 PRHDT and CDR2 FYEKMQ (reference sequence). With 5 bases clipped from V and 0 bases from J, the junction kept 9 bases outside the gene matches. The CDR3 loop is CASSPLSQGVSYEQYF. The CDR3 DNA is TGTGCCAGCAGCCCCCTCTCACAGGGGGTCTCCTACGAGCAGTACTTC.

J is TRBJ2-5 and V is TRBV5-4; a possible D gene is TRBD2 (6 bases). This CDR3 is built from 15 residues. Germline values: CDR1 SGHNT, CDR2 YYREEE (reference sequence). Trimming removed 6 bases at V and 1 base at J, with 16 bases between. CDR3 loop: CASTGAGTTQETQYF. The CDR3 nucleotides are TGTGCCAGCACCGGGGCGGGGACCACCCAAGAGACCCAGTACTTC.

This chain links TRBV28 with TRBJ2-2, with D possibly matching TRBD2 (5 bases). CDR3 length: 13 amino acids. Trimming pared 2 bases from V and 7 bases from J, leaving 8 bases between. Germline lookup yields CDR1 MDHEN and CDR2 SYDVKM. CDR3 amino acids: CASSLRTLGELFF. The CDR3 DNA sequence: TGTGCCAGCAGTTTAAGGACTCTCGGGGAGCTGTTTTTT.

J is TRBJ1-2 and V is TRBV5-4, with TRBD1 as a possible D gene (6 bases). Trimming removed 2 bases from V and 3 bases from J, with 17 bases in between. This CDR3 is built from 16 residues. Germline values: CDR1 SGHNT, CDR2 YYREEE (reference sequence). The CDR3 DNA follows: TGTGCCAGCAGCTTAGGGGGGGGAGGGGAGTACTATGGCTACACCTTC. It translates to CASSLGGGGEYYGYTF.

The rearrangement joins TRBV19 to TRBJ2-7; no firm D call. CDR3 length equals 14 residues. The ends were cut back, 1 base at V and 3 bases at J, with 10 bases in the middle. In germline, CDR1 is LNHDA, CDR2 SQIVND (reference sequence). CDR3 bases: TGTGCCAGTAGTATAGTAAGTTCCAGCTACGAGCAGTACTTC. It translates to CASSIVSSSYEQYF.

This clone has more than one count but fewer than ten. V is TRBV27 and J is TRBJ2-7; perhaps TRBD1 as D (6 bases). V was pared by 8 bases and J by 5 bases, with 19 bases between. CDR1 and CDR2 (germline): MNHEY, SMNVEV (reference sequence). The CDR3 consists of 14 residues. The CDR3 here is CASGWAGETNEQYF. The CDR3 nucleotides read TGTGCCAGCGGGTGGGCAGGGGAGACGAACGAGCAGTACTTC.

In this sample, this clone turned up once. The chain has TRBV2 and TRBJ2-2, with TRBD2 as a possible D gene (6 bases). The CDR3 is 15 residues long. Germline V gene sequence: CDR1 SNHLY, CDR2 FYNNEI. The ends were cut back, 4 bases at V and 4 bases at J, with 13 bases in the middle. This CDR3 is CASSATLSGTGELFF. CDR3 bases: TGTGCCAGCAGTGCCACCCTTAGCGGCACCGGGGAGCTGTTTTTT.

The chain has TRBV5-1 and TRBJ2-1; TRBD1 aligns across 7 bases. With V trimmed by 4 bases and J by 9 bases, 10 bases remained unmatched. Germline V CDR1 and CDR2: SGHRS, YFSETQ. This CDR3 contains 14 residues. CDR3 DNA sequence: TGCGCCAGCAGCATAGACAGGGAACTTGGTGAGCAGTTCTTC. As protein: CASSIDRELGEQFF. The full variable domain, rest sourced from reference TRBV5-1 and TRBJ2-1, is KAGVTQTPRYLIKTRGQQVTLSCSPISGHRSVSWYQQTPGQGLQFLFEYFSETQRNKGNFPGRFSGRQFSNSRSEMNVSTLELGDSALYLCASSIDRELGEQFFGPGTRLTVL.

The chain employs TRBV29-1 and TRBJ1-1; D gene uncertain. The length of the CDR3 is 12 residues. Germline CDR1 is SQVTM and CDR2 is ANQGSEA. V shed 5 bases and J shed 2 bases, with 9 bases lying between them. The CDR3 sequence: CSVLLLNTEAFF. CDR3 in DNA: TGCAGCGTTCTGTTACTCAACACTGAAGCTTTCTTT.

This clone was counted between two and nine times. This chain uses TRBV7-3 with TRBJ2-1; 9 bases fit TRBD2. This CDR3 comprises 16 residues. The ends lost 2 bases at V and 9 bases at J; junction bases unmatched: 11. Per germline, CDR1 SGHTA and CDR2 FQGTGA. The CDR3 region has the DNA TGTGCCAGCAGCTTAGGCTTTAGGGGACTAGCCGCTGAGCAGTTCTTC. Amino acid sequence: CASSLGFRGLAAEQFF.

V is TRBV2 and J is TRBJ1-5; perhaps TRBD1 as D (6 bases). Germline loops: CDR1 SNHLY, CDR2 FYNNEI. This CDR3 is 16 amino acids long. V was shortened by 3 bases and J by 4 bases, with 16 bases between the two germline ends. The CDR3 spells CASSEGVGGINQPQHF. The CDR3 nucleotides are TGTGCCAGCAGTGAGGGGGTAGGGGGAATTAATCAGCCCCAGCATTTT.

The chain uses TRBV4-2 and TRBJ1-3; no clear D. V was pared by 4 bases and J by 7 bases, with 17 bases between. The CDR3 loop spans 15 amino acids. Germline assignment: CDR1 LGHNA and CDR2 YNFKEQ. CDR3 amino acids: CASSPSLSGGNTIYF. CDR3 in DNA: TGTGCCAGCAGCCCAAGCCTTTCAGGTGGGAACACCATATATTTT.

The CDR3 bases are TGTGCCAGCAGCCAAGATAGACAGCGAGGAAACACCATATATTTT. Translation: CASSQDRQRGNTIYF. The chain uses TRBV4-2 and TRBJ1-3, with D maybe TRBD1 (5 bases). This CDR3 has 15 residues. Trimming left V 0 bases short and J 4 bases short, with 10 bases between. Looked up from germline, CDR1 is LGHNA and CDR2 is YNFKEQ.

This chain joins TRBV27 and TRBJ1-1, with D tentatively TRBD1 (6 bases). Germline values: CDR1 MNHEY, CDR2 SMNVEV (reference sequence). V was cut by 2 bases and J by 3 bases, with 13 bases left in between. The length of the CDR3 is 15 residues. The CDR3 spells CASSLTGWDDTEAFF. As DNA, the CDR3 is TGTGCCAGCAGTTTAACAGGGTGGGATGACACTGAAGCTTTCTTT.

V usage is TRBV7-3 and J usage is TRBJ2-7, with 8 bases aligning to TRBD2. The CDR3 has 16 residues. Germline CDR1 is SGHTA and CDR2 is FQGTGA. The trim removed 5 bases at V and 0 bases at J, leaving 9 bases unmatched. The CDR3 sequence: CASSQRGGGSSYEQYF. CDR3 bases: TGTGCCAGCAGCCAAAGGGGCGGGGGGAGCTCCTACGAGCAGTACTTC.

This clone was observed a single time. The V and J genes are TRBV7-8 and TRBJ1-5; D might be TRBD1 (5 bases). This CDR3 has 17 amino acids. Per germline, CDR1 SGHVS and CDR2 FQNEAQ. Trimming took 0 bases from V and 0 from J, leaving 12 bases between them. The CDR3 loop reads CASSLATRDYSNQPQHF. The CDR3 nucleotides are TGTGCCAGCAGCTTAGCAACCAGGGATTATAGCAATCAGCCCCAGCATTTT.

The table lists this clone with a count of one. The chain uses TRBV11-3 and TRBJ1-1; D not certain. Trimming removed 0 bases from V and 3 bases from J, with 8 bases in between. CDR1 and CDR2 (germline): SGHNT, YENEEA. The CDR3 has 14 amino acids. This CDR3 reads CASSLDGGYTEAFF. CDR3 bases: TGTGCCAGCAGCTTAGACGGAGGATACACTGAAGCTTTCTTT.

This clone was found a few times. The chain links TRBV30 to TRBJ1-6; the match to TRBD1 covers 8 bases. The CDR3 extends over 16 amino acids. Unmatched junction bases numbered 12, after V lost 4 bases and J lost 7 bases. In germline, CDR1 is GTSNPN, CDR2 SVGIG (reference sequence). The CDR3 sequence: CAWIRTGGISNSPLHF. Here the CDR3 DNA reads TGTGCCTGGATCCGAACAGGGGGAATATCCAATTCACCCCTCCACTTT.